Below are 11 T cell receptor beta chains sequenced from a single sample in a study of shared clonotypes between healthy human individuals. Naive CD8 isolation took CD45RO-negative cells positively selected for CCR7 and excluded terminally differentiated effector memory CD45RA+ cells. Profiled with immunoSEQ multiplex PCR; TCRdb holds only in-frame clones, not every one. This table has around 1,900,000 clones, just under 95% appearing once. Sequencing input: naive CD8+ T cells from PBMCs. Receptor source: a man between 18 and 35 years old in good health. Some clones in this sample may be carry-over from other donors' samples.

The chain links TRBV6-1 to TRBJ1-4; TRBD1 might be the D (5 bases). V shed 2 bases and J shed 5 bases, with 9 bases lying between them. The CDR3 extends over 14 amino acids. Germline V gene data show CDR1 as MNHNS and CDR2 as SASEGT. The CDR3 nucleotides read TGTGCCAGCAGTGAATTGGGGCAGAATGAAAAACTGTTTTTT. This gives the protein CASSELGQNEKLFF.

Turning to this clone: Other DNA sequences within the sample encode an identical CDR3. The V and J genes are TRBV9 and TRBJ1-2; D is possibly TRBD1 (5 bases). The V end was cut by 3 bases, the J end by 9 bases, with 21 bases between. This CDR3 spans 15 amino acids. The germline CDR1 and CDR2 sequences are SGDLS and YYNGEE. For the CDR3, the DNA is TGTGCCAGCAGCGCAGACCCCCGGGACTCAGGAAGCTACACCTTC. This codes for CASSADPRDSGSYTF.

CDR3 bases: TGTGCCAGCAGTGATTTGCGGGAGGGCGACAATGAGCAGTTCTTC. Encoded protein: CASSDLREGDNEQFF. The V call is TRBV2, the J call TRBJ2-1; 9 nucleotides match TRBD2. Germline V gives CDR1 SNHLY, CDR2 FYNNEI. This CDR3 contains 15 residues. Trimming removed 3 bases from V and 5 bases from J; junction bases left unmatched: 5.

V gene TRBV13 combines with J gene TRBJ1-4; TRBD1 aligns across 7 bases. The CDR3 has 14 residues. CDR1 is PRHDT and CDR2 is FYEKMQ in the germline V gene (reference sequence). Trimming removed 5 bases from V and 3 bases from J; junction bases left unmatched: 3. The CDR3 spells CASSQTGPNEKLFF. CDR3 in DNA: TGTGCCAGCAGCCAGACAGGGCCTAATGAAAAACTGTTTTTT.

The CDR3 loop reads CASSPRQDLLYNEQFF. The CDR3 DNA follows: TGTGCCAGCAGTCCTCGACAGGACCTCCTCTACAATGAGCAGTTCTTC. J is TRBJ2-1 and V is TRBV27; a weak D match, TRBD1 (6 bases). The CDR3 sequence is 16 residues long. Between the trimmed V and J ends, which lost 5 bases and 3 bases, there was a span of 17 bases. The germline V gene encodes CDR1 MNHEY and CDR2 SMNVEV (reference sequence).

The J gene is TRBJ2-7, the V gene TRBV27, with D tentatively TRBD1 (5 bases). The germline V and J ends were trimmed by 5 bases and 6 bases, with 20 bases remaining between them. Germline lookup yields CDR1 MNHEY and CDR2 SMNVEV (reference sequence). The CDR3 length is 15 residues. The chain's CDR3 is CASSLSTETFGEQYF. In DNA form, the CDR3 reads TGTGCCAGCAGTCTCTCGACAGAGACCTTCGGCGAGCAGTACTTC.

This rearrangement joins TRBV5-4 to TRBJ2-7, with D possibly matching TRBD1 (6 bases). This CDR3 spans 13 amino acids. V lost 4 bases to trimming and J lost 3 bases, with 11 bases between them. CDR1 and CDR2 (germline): SGHNT, YYREEE (reference sequence). CDR3 sequence (DNA): TGTGCCAGCAGCGCCCGGGACATCTACGAGCAGTACTTC. It yields the protein CASSARDIYEQYF. The entire variable domain, with the rest obtained from reference TRBV5-4 and TRBJ2-7, is as follows: ETGVTQSPTHLIKTRGQQVTLRCSSQSGHNTVSWYQQALGQGPQFIFQYYREEENGRGNFPPRFSGLQFPNYSSELNVNALELDDSALYLCASSARDIYEQYFGPGTRLTVT.

The V call is TRBV4-1, the J call TRBJ2-1; D is possibly TRBD2 (6 bases). This CDR3 is 15 amino acids long. Germline assignment: CDR1 MGHRA and CDR2 YSYEKL. The V and J ends lost 6 bases and 3 bases respectively, with 15 bases between them. The CDR3 DNA is TGCGCCAGCAGGGGGAGGAAGGGGCTCTACAATGAGCAGTTCTTC. This encodes CASRGRKGLYNEQFF.

V gene TRBV2 combines with J gene TRBJ2-3; D unresolved. Germline-derived CDR1 and CDR2 are SNHLY and FYNNEI. The CDR3 is made up of 15 amino acids. Trimming pared 7 bases from V and 0 bases from J, leaving 14 bases between. CDR3 in DNA: TGTGCCAGCACCAGACGGTCAACTAGCACAGATACGCAGTATTTT. Translation: CASTRRSTSTDTQYF.

The genes are TRBV19 and TRBJ1-1, with D tentatively TRBD1 (6 bases). This CDR3 is built from 15 residues. Per germline, CDR1 LNHDA and CDR2 SQIVND (reference sequence). The ends were cut back, 3 bases at V and 2 bases at J, with 13 bases in the middle. CDR3 loop: CASSMWAGANTEAFF. The CDR3 DNA reads as TGTGCCAGTAGTATGTGGGCAGGGGCCAACACTGAAGCTTTCTTT.

With regard to this clone: This CDR3 is also generated by other DNA sequences in the sample. The chain joins TRBV15 to TRBJ2-7; 7 bases agree with TRBD1. CDR1 LNHNV and CDR2 YYDKDF come from the germline V gene (reference sequence). The CDR3 consists of 15 residues. J lost 0 bases, V lost 1 base, and 3 bases had no gene match. The CDR3: CATSRVDRASYEQYF. The DNA of the CDR3 is TGTGCCACCAGCAGAGTCGACAGGGCCTCCTACGAGCAGTACTTC.